A single T cell receptor (beta chain) is shown here with its context. No antigen is known for it. This sample was taken from a study of T cell repertoires in cytomegalovirus infection. Study context: The public TCR beta signatures pointed to both CMV infection and matching HLA type.

MiXCR, applied by TCRdb to the reads, yields one record per CDR3 protein. The repertoire holds about 150,000 distinct CDR3 sequences, with 25% to 35% as singletons. Germline lookup yields CDR1 SGHAT and CDR2 FQNNGV. The V gene lost 0 bases and the J gene lost 0 bases, with 8 bases spanning the gap. The CDR3 runs to 15 residues. The chain carries TRBV11-2 and TRBJ1-1, with D uncertain. The TCR comes from a human donor in good health (CMV status not recorded). Some clones in this sample may be carry-over from other donors' samples. Specimen: CD8+ T cells from cultured PBMCs, collected from culture after CMV antigen stimulation. The CDR3 region has the DNA TGTGCCAGCAGCTTAGAGGCGTGGATGAACACTGAAGCTTTCTTT. Translating gives CASSLEAWMNTEAFF.